This T cell receptor (beta chain) was recovered during a study of molecular identifiers for immune sequencing clone quantification. Study summary: Sequencing covered four of five parts into which replicate RNA from approximately 20,000 or 100,000 naive CD8 cells was split. The study's findings and limits: Clones above 20 RNA copies contained over 97% of effector molecules but under 1% of naive ones.

With 10%, 30% or 50% of RNA, about 20,000 to 1,100,000 naive CD8 T cells were sequenced. Both previously described methods and listed TCR primers were employed to make bulk TCR libraries. TCRdb itself ran the PCR reads through MiXCR, one entry per CDR3 protein. The table records roughly 50,000 distinct CDR3 sequences, about a third of them present only once. Germline assignment: CDR1 MNHNS and CDR2 SASEGT. Trimming took 8 bases from V and 3 from J, leaving 22 bases between them. The CDR3 extends over 16 amino acids. This clonotype was counted many times. Its target is unknown. The sequence came from a human donor in good health. Some libraries in this study had Jurkat cell RNA spiked in. V and J are TRBV6-1 and TRBJ2-5; D is possibly TRBD1 (5 bases). The sequenced sample consisted of naive CD8+ T cells from blood, with Jurkat cell RNA spiked in. Subset denoted: FACS-sorted CD8+CD4-CCR7+CD45RA+ naive T cells. Here the CDR3 DNA reads TGTGCCAGCTCCAAGAAAATGGGGCAGGGCGAAGAGACCCAGTACTTC. Translated, it gives CASSKKMGQGEETQYF.